The rows below give T cell receptor beta chains drawn from one sample of a study of cytomegalovirus exposure and HLA in healthy donors. Only in-frame clones appear in the TCRdb table, and some are missing; sequencing was by immunoSEQ multiplex PCR. The table has nearly 200,000 clones, approximately 78% seen once. The material sequenced was PBMCs. The receptors here all came from a woman between 45 and 60 years old in good health and CMV-seropositive. Both conserved end residues are part of each CDR3. A D gene is named only where the DNA matches it firmly. Clone size is shown for a subset of rows, as once, few, many or a class of expanded clone.

NA	TRBV7-9	TRBJ1-1	NA	TGTTCCAGCAGCTTAAGACAGCCGAACACTGAAGCTTTCTTT	CSSSLRQPNTEAFF
NA	TRBV5-6	TRBJ2-1	NA	TGTGCCAGCAGCTTGCAGGGTAATGAGCAGTTCTTC	CASSLQGNEQFF
NA	TRBV19	TRBJ1-2	NA	TGTGCCAGTAGTACCCCCGGGTCAGGGCTAGGAGGCTACACCTTC	CASSTPGSGLGGYTF
TRBD1	TRBV7-2	TRBJ2-7	NA	TGTGCCAGCAGCCCGGACAGGGGGCGCTTTCAGTACTTC	CASSPDRGRFQYF
NA	TRBV2	TRBJ1-1	NA	TGTGCCAGCAGTGATCGGAGGGCGCCCACTGAAGCTTTCTTT	CASSDRRAPTEAFF
NA	TRBV5-1	TRBJ1-2	NA	TGCGCCAGCAGCGGTCGAGACACCAACTATGGCTACACCTTC	CASSGRDTNYGYTF
NA	TRBV7-3	TRBJ2-1	few	TGTGCCAGCAGCCCCCAGGGTAGCTCCTACAATGAGCAGTTCTTC	CASSPQGSSYNEQFF
TRBD2	TRBV7-2	TRBJ2-5	NA	TGTGCCAGCAGCTTCCAACTAGCGGGGACTCAAGAGACCCAGTACTTC	CASSFQLAGTQETQYF
TRBD1	TRBV9	TRBJ1-1	NA	TGTGCCAGCAGCGCGGGACAGGCGAACACTGAAGCTTTCTTT	CASSAGQANTEAFF
TRBD1	TRBV5-1	TRBJ1-1	NA	TGCGCCAGCAGCCCCAGGGACAGGGGGCGTGAAGCTTTCTTT	CASSPRDRGREAFF
NA	TRBV7-8	TRBJ2-1	NA	TGTGCCAGCAGCTTAGACGGGAGCTCCTACAATGAGCAGTTCTTC	CASSLDGSSYNEQFF
NA	TRBV6-5	TRBJ1-3	NA	TGTGCCAGCAGTTACGGCCGCAACTCTGGAAACACCATATATTTT	CASSYGRNSGNTIYF
TRBD1	TRBV7-9	TRBJ2-3	NA	TGTGCCAGCAGCCTTGGACAGGGTCGGTCAGATACGCAGTATTTT	CASSLGQGRSDTQYF
TRBD2	TRBV9	TRBJ2-5	once	TGTGCCAGCAGCGTCGGGGCGGGAGGGGAGGAGACCCAGTACTTC	CASSVGAGGEETQYF
NA	TRBV11-2	TRBJ2-3	NA	TGTGCCAGCAGCTCCTCGACCGGAGGTACGCAGTATTTT	CASSSSTGGTQYF
TRBD2	TRBV28	TRBJ2-3	NA	TGTGCCACCGACGGTGGCGGGGGGCTTTTGCAGTATTTT	CATDGGGGLLQYF
TRBD2	TRBV27	TRBJ2-3	NA	TGTGCCAGCAGTTTAGCGGGAGAGGATACGCAGTATTTT	CASSLAGEDTQYF
NA	TRBV2	TRBJ2-5	once	TGTGCCAGCAGTGAGGAGGAGACCCAGTACTTC	CASSEEETQYF
NA	TRBV7-9	TRBJ1-1	NA	TGTTCCAGCAGCTTCCCGGGGAACACTGAAGCTTTCTTT	CSSSFPGNTEAFF
NA	TRBV19	TRBJ2-5	few	TGTGCCAGTAGTAACAGGGAGGGGGAGACCCAGTACTTC	CASSNREGETQYF
TRBD1	TRBV5-1	TRBJ2-7	NA	TGCGCCAGCAGCCGGGGACAGTTCTCCTACGAGCAGTACTTC	CASSRGQFSYEQYF
NA	TRBV28	TRBJ2-7	NA	TGTGCCAGCAGCTCCCCGGTAGGAGGGTACGAGCAGTACTTC	CASSSPVGGYEQYF
NA	TRBV6-5	TRBJ1-2	NA	TGTGCCAGCAGCCGGGGGTCCTCAAGGGACGAGGGCTACACCTTC	CASSRGSSRDEGYTF
NA	TRBV5-1	TRBJ2-7	NA	TGCGCCAGCAGCTCCGCCGGGACTGGGATCTACGAGCAGTACTTC	CASSSAGTGIYEQYF
TRBD2	TRBV4-1	TRBJ2-2	few	TGCGCCAGCAGCCCCGGGGGGACCTCATGGGAGCTGTTTTTT	CASSPGGTSWELFF
NA	TRBV18	TRBJ2-7	once	TGTGCCAGCTCAGCCCTCGTGGTTGGGCCCGGGGCCTACGAGCAGTACTTC	CASSALVVGPGAYEQYF
NA	TRBV6-6	TRBJ2-7	few	TGTGCCAGCAGTTCTGACAGGTATAACTACGAGCAGTACTTC	CASSSDRYNYEQYF
TRBD1	TRBV7-6	TRBJ1-3	NA	TGTGCCAGCAGCTTAGCGACAGGGTCTGGAAACACCATATATTTT	CASSLATGSGNTIYF
NA	TRBV15	TRBJ2-3	NA	TGTGCCACCAGCAGACGACCGGGACTGGACACAGATACGCAGTATTTT	CATSRRPGLDTDTQYF
TRBD2	TRBV5-4	TRBJ2-1	NA	TGTGCCAGCACCCGAGCGGGGGGGCGCTCCTACAATGAGCAGTTCTTC	CASTRAGGRSYNEQFF
TRBD2	TRBV5-1	TRBJ2-7	NA	TGCGCCAGCAGCTTTCAGGGTGGGGGACTAGCGGGAAGCTCCTACGAGCAGTACTTC	CASSFQGGGLAGSSYEQYF
TRBD1	TRBV2	TRBJ2-4	NA	TGTGCCAGTTCCACCGGGACAGGGGTAAACATTCAGTACTTC	CASSTGTGVNIQYF
NA	TRBV6-1	TRBJ1-5	NA	TGTGCCAGCAGTGAAGGGGCAGGGGTCGGGCAGCCCCAGCATTTT	CASSEGAGVGQPQHF
TRBD2	TRBV7-2	TRBJ2-5	NA	TGTGCCAGCAGCTTTAGCGGGAGTGGGGCCCAGTACTTC	CASSFSGSGAQYF
NA	TRBV2	TRBJ2-5	NA	TGTGCCAGCAGTGAAGTGGTTAGCTACCAAGAGACCCAGTACTTC	CASSEVVSYQETQYF
TRBD2	TRBV2	TRBJ2-5	once	TGTGCCAGCAGTTTACAAGCGGGGGGGCTAGAGACCCAGTACTTC	CASSLQAGGLETQYF
NA	TRBV7-2	TRBJ1-2	NA	TGTGCCAGCAGACCGACAGAGCTAAACTATGGCTACACCTTC	CASRPTELNYGYTF
NA	TRBV25-1	TRBJ1-2	NA	TGTGCCAGCAGTGAATTATATGGCTACACCTTC	CASSELYGYTF
TRBD1	TRBV7-9	TRBJ2-7	NA	TGTTCCAGCCTACGACCCGTGACAGGGGAACCGTACTTC	CSSLRPVTGEPYF
TRBD2	TRBV5-1	TRBJ2-2	NA	TGCGCCAGCAGCCCCGGTCTAGCGGGGGGGGGCACCGGGGAGCTGTTTTTT	CASSPGLAGGGTGELFF
NA	TRBV19	TRBJ2-7	NA	TGTGCCAGTAGTATAGGCAGGGGCTACGAGCAGTACTTC	CASSIGRGYEQYF
NA	TRBV27	TRBJ1-4	once	TGTGCCAGCAGTCCACAAGAGGGATCTGAAAAACTGTTTTTT	CASSPQEGSEKLFF
TRBD1	TRBV7-9	TRBJ2-7	NA	TGTGCCAGCAGTCCTCCTCCCGGGACAGGAGGCGAGCAGTACTTC	CASSPPPGTGGEQYF
NA	TRBV5-1	TRBJ2-1	NA	TGCGCCAGCAGCTTGGCGGGGTTACCCTCCTACAATGAGCAGTTCTTC	CASSLAGLPSYNEQFF
NA	TRBV1	TRBJ2-7	once	TGCACCAGCAGCCAAGAGGGAAAGGGGACAGCCGACTACGAGCAGTACTTC	CTSSQEGKGTADYEQYF
NA	TRBV5-4	TRBJ2-7	NA	TGTGCCAGCAGTTATACGCCGAGGTCCTACGAGCAGTACTTC	CASSYTPRSYEQYF
TRBD1	TRBV5-1	TRBJ2-2	NA	TGCGCCAGCAGCTCCAGAGGACAGGGAAGGTTCGGGGAGCTGTTTTTT	CASSSRGQGRFGELFF
NA	TRBV14	TRBJ1-3	few	TGTGCCAGCAGCCAATACGAATCAGATTTCTCTGGAAACACCATATATTTT	CASSQYESDFSGNTIYF
TRBD1	TRBV19	TRBJ1-2	NA	TGTGCCAGTAGTCTCCCCCGGACAGGGGCCCGTTATGGCTACACCTTC	CASSLPRTGARYGYTF
TRBD2	TRBV10-1	TRBJ2-1	NA	TGCGCCAGCAGTGAGACTAGCGGGGGTCCTCAGTTCTTC	CASSETSGGPQFF